Below, one T cell receptor beta chain is given with its context. The target antigen is unknown. This entry is derived from a study of T cell repertoires in cytomegalovirus infection. TCRdb re-analysed the reads in MiXCR, keeping a single row per CDR3 protein. The table records approximately 910,000 distinct CDR3 sequences, approximately 31% of them present only once. Study results and limitations: The ex vivo response was dominated by HLA-C-restricted CMV-specific TCR beta clonotypes.

V was clipped by 5 bases and J by 11 bases; unmatched bases: 8. This CDR3 contains 14 residues. Germline V lookup: CDR1 MNHEY, CDR2 SVGAGI. This sequence was found in a human donor in good health (CMV status not recorded). Some clones in this sample may be carry-over from other donors' samples. The genes are TRBV6-5 and TRBJ2-6; 8 bases line up with TRBD1. Source: cultured CD8+ T cells from PBMCs, taken from culture after CMV antigen stimulation. The DNA of the CDR3 is TGTGCCAGCAGTCTCGGACAGGGCGGCGACGTCCTGACTTTC. Translated: CASSLGQGGDVLTF.